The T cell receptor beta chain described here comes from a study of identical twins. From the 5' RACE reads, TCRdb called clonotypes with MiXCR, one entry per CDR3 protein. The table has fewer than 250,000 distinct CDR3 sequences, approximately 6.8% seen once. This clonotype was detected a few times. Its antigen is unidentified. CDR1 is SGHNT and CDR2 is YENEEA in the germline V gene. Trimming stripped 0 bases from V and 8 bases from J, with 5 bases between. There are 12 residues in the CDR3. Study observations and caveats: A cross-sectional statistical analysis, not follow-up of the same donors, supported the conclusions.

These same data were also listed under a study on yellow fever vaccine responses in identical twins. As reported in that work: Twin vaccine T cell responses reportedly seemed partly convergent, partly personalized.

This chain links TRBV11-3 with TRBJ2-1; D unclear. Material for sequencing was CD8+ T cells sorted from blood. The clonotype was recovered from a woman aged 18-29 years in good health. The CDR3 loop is CASSLDRDEQFF. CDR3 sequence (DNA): TGTGCCAGCAGCTTAGATCGCGATGAGCAGTTCTTC.